Described below is a single T cell receptor beta chain sequence and its context. Its antigen remains unidentified. In germline, CDR1 is MGHDK, CDR2 SYGVNS. Trimming removed 7 bases at V and 4 bases at J, with 18 bases between. The CDR3 covers 15 residues. The sample is drawn from a study of vaccination effects on CD4 cells after COVID-19. Study at large: It was a median of 72 days after the second dose that post-vaccine samples were obtained.

Generated by immunoSEQ multiplex PCR, the TCRdb table keeps only in-frame clones and is missing some. The sample records 75,000 or so clones, more than 60% being singletons. Before sequencing, viral peptide pools were used by the ViraFEST assay to expand antigen-specific CD4+ T cells. When around 10 days of culture had elapsed, CD4+ T cells were isolated. The vaccine given was either BNT162b2 or mRNA-1273, in two doses. Nucleocapsid antibodies stayed negative before and after vaccination, showing no earlier SARS-CoV-2 infection. Culturing of some 1.8 million PBMC per well took place with around 10 IU/ml IL-2 and 10 ug/ml peptides. Both day 3 and day 7 saw half the medium replaced with IL-2 medium.

This specimen was CD4+ T cells from PBMCs cultured with HCoV-OC43 spike peptides, taken after COVID-19 vaccination. Regarding subset: HCoV-OC43 spike overlapping peptide pool stimulation. The V call is TRBV25-1, the J call TRBJ2-3, with D perhaps matching TRBD1 (8 bases). This receptor was obtained from a human donor who received a COVID-19 vaccine. In nucleotides, the CDR3 is TGTGCCAGCACCACGAGTACAGGGGGGGCAGATACGCAGTATTTT. It translates to CASTTSTGGADTQYF.